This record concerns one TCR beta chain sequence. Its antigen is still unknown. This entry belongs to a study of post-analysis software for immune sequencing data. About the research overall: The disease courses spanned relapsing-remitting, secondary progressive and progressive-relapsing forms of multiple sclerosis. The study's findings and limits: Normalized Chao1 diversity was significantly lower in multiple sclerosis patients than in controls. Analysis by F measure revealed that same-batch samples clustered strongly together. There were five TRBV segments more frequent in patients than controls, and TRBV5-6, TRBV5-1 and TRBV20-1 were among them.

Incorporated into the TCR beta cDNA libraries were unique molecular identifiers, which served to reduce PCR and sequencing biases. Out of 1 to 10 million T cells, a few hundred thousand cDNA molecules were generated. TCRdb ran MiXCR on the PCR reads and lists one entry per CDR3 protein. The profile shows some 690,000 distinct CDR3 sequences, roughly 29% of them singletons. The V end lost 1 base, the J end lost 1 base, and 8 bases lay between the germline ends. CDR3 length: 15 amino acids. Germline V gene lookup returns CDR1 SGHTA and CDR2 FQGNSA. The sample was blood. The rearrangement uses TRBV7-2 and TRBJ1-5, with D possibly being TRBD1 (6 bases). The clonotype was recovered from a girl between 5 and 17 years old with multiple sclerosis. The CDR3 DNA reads TGTGCCAGCAGCTTAGTGGGACAAAGCAATCAGCCCCAGCATTTT. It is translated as CASSLVGQSNQPQHF. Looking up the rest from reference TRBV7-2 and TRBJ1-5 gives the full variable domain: GAGVSQSPSNKVTEKGKDVELRCDPISGHTALYWYRQSLGQGLEFLIYFQGNSAPDKSGLPSDRFSAERTGGSVSTLTIQRTQQEDSAVYLCASSLVGQSNQPQHFGDGTRLSIL.